The rows below give T cell receptor beta chains drawn from one sample of a study of PD-1 blockade in classical Hodgkin lymphoma. The data were produced by immunoSEQ multiplex PCR, yet TCRdb's version contains in-frame clones alone and is incomplete. The sample yields roughly 56,000 clones, roughly nine tenths seen once. The specimen comprised peripheral blood mononuclear cells (PBMCs), sampled before the fourth cycle of nivolumab. The source of these receptors is a human donor with classical Hodgkin lymphoma. Both conserved end residues are part of each CDR3. Fields, in order: J gene, clone size, V gene, CDR3 protein. Only some rows state a clone size, as once, few, many or a class for expanded clones.

TRBJ1-1,.,TRBV7-7,CASSEMRNTEAFF
TRBJ1-1,.,TRBV6-6,CASRPPGIGNTEAFF
TRBJ2-5,.,TRBV5-1,CASSLRAGGVETQYF
TRBJ1-3,.,TRBV5-1,CASSGQGAGNTIYF
TRBJ1-1,once,TRBV6-5,CASKTPMNTEAFF
TRBJ1-4,few,TRBV5-1,CASSPGQGNEKLFF
TRBJ1-2,.,TRBV7-9,CASSLGQGRADGYTF
TRBJ1-6,once,TRBV13,CASSLGGGSYNSPLHF
TRBJ2-7,once,TRBV7-2,CASSSGLAGGGSYEQYF
TRBJ2-5,.,TRBV7-9,CASSWVAGVQETQYF
TRBJ2-3,once,TRBV5-4,CASSFTTDTQYF
TRBJ2-7,.,TRBV28,CASSRQGSPYEQYF
TRBJ2-7,few,TRBV2,CASSQDRAGEQYF
TRBJ1-5,.,TRBV19,CASSIGQTSNQPQHF
TRBJ1-5,.,TRBV28,CASRKGGNQPQHF
TRBJ1-6,few,TRBV9,CASSVGGPAYNSPLHF
TRBJ1-1,.,TRBV5-1,CASSLPEMNTEAFF
TRBJ1-2,.,TRBV7-2,CASSLATAYGYTF
TRBJ2-5,once,TRBV25-1,CASSDRGAQETQYF
TRBJ2-2,.,TRBV5-1,CASSLFPETGELFF